Below, one TCR beta chain is given with its context. Its antigen is not identified. Sequencing was performed with immunoSEQ multiplex PCR; in TCRdb, only in-frame clones are kept and a portion is missing. Of about 450,000 clones detected, approximately 92% appear once; the ten largest clones hold roughly 2.5%. The data were taken from a study of Ad26.COV2.S vaccination and SARS-CoV-2 variants. Study conclusions and caveats: People given the vaccine had a wider spike-specific TCR breadth than placebo recipients did.

Sample treatment: 19 received Ad26.COV2.S at low or high dose, single or two shots; 5 received placebo; per-sample allocation not given. Samples analyzed were those drawn on day 63 after the first vaccine or placebo injection. An Ad26 vector carrying the Wuhan-strain SARS-CoV-2 spike served as the vaccine. This receptor was taken from a person between 18 and 65 years old who received the Ad26.COV2.S COVID-19 vaccine or a placebo. The source material was peripheral blood, sampled in a trial of Ad26.COV2.S vaccine versus placebo.

The CDR3 DNA reads as TGTGCCAGCAGTTACGCGACAGGGGGGGACACTGAAGCTTTCTTT. Translated, it gives CASSYATGGDTEAFF. The gene calls are TRBV6-2 or TRBV6-3 and TRBJ1-1; 9 nucleotides match TRBD1. CDR1 is MNHEY and CDR2 is SVGEGT in the germline V gene. The CDR3 is 15 residues long. Trimming removed 2 bases from V and 3 bases from J; junction bases left unmatched: 4.